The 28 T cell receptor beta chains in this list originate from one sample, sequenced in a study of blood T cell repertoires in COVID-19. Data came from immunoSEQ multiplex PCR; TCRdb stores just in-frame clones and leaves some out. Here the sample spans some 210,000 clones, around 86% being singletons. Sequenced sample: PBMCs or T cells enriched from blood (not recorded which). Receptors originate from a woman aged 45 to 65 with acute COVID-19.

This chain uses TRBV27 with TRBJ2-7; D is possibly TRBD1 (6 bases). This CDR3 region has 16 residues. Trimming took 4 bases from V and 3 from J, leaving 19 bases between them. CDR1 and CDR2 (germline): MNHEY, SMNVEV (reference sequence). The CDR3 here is CASSSLDRRNLYEQYF. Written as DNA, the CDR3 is TGTGCCAGCAGTTCCCTCGACAGGCGAAACCTCTACGAGCAGTACTTC.

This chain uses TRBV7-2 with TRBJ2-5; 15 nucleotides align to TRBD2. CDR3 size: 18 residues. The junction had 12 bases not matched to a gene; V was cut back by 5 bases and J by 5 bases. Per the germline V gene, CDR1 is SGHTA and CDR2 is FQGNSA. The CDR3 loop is CASSPSGTSGGFGETQYF. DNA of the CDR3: TGTGCCAGCAGCCCTTCCGGGACTAGCGGGGGGTTTGGGGAGACCCAGTACTTC. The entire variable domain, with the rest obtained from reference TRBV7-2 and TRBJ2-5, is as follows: GAGVSQSPSNKVTEKGKDVELRCDPISGHTALYWYRQSLGQGLEFLIYFQGNSAPDKSGLPSDRFSAERTGGSVSTLTIQRTQQEDSAVYLCASSPSGTSGGFGETQYFGPGTRLLVL.

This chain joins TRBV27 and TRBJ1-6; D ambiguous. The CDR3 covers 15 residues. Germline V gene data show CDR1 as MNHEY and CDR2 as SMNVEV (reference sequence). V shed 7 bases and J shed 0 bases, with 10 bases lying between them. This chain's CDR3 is CASTLGSSYNSPLHF. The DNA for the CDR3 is TGTGCCAGCACCCTAGGGAGCTCCTATAATTCACCCCTCCACTTT.

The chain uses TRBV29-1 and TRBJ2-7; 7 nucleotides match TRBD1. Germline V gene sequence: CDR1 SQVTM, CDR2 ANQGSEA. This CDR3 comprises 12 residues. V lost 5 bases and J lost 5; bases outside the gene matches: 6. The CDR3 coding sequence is TGCAGCGTTCAGCGGCAGGGGGACGAGCAGTACTTC. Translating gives CSVQRQGDEQYF.

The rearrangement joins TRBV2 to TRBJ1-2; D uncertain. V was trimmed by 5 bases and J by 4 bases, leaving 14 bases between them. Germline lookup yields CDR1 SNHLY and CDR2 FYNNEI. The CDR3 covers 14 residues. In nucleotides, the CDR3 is TGTGCCAGCAGTAACCGAGGAGAGCTCTATGGCTACACCTTC. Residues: CASSNRGELYGYTF. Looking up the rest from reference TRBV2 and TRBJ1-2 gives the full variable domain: EPEVTQTPSHQVTQMGQEVILRCVPISNHLYFYWYRQILGQKVEFLVSFYNNEISEKSEIFDDQFSVERPDGSNFTLKIRSTKLEDSAMYFCASSNRGELYGYTFGSGTRLTVV.

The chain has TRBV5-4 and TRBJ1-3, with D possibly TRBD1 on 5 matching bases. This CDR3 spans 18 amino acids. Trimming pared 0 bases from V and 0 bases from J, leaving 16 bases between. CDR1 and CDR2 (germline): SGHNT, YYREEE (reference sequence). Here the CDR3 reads CASSLAIRDGGSGNTIYF. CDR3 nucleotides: TGTGCCAGCAGCTTGGCTATCCGCGACGGGGGCTCTGGAAACACCATATATTTT.

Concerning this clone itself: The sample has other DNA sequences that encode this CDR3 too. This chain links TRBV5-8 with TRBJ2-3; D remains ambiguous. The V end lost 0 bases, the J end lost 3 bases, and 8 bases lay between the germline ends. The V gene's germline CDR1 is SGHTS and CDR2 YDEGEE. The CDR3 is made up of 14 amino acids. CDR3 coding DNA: TGTGCCAGCAGCTTGGCGCAGGATACAGATACGCAGTATTTT. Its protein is CASSLAQDTDTQYF.

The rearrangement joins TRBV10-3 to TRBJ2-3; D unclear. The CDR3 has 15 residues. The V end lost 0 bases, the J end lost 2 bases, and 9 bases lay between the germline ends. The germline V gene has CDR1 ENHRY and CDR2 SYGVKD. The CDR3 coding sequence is TGTGCCATCAGTGAGTCTAAGACTTTCACAGATACGCAGTATTTT. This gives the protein CAISESKTFTDTQYF.

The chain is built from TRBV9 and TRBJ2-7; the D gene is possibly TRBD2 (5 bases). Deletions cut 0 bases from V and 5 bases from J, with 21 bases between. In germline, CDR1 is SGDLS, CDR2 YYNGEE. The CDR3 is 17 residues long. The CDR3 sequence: CASSVASRPRRRHEQYF. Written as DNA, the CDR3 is TGTGCCAGCAGCGTAGCCAGTCGCCCCCGAAGGAGGCACGAGCAGTACTTC.

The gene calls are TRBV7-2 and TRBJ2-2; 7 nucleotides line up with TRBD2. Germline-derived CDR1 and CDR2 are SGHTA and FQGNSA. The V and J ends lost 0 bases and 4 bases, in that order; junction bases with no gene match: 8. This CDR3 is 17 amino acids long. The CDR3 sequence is CASSLAGGRLVTGELFF. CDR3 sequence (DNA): TGTGCCAGCAGCTTAGCGGGGGGGAGGCTGGTCACCGGGGAGCTGTTTTTT.

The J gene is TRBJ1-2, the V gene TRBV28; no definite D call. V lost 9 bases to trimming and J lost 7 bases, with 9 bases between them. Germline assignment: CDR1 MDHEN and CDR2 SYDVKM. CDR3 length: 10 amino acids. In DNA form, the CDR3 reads TGTGCCAGTAGTCGGAGTGGCTACACCTTC. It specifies CASSRSGYTF.

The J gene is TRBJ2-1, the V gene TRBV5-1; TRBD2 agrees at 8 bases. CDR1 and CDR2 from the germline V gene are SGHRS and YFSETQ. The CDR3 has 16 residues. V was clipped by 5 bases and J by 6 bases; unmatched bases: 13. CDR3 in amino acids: CASSRLAGPKSNEQFF. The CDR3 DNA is TGCGCCAGCAGTCGGCTAGCGGGTCCTAAAAGCAATGAGCAGTTCTTC.

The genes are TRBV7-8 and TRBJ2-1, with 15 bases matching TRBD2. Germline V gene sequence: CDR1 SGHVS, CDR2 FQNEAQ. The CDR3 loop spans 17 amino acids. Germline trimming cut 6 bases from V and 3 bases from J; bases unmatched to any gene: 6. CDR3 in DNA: TGTGCCAGCAGACGGACTAGCGGGAGGGCCGTCTACAATGAGCAGTTCTTC. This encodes CASRRTSGRAVYNEQFF.

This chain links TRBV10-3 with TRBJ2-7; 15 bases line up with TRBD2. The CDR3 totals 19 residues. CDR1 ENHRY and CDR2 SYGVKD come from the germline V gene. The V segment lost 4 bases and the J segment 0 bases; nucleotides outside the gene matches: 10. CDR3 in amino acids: CAISAYPGTSGRISYEQYF. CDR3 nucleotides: TGTGCCATCAGTGCCTACCCTGGGACTAGCGGGAGGATCTCCTACGAGCAGTACTTC.

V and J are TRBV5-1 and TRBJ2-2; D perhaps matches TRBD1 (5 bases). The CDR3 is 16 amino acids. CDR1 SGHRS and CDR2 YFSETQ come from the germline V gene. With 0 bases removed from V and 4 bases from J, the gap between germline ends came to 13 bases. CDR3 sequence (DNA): TGCGCCAGCAGCTTGGAGCCGACAGTAGGCACCGGGGAGCTGTTTTTT. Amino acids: CASSLEPTVGTGELFF.

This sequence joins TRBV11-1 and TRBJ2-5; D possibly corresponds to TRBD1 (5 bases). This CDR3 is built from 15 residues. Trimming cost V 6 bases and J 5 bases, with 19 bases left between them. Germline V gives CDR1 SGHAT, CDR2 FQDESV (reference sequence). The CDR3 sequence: CASRPVGHQRETQYF. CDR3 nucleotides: TGTGCCAGCAGGCCCGTTGGACATCAACGGGAGACCCAGTACTTC. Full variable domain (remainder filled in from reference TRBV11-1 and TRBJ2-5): EAEVAQSPRYKITEKSQAVAFWCDPISGHATLYWYRQILGQGPELLVQFQDESVVDDSQLPKDRFSAERLKGVDSTLKIQPAELGDSAMYLCASRPVGHQRETQYFGPGTRLLVL.

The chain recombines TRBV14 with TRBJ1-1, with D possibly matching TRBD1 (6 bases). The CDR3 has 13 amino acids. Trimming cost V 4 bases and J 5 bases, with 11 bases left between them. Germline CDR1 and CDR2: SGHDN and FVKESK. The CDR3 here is CASSRNQGTEAFF. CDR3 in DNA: TGTGCCAGCAGCCGGAATCAGGGGACTGAAGCTTTCTTT.

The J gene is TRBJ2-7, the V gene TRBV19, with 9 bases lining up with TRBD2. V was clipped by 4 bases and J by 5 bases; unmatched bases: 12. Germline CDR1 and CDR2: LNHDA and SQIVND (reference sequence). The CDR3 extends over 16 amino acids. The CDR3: CASSTLSGGSNDEQYF. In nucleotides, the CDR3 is TGTGCCAGTAGTACGCTAAGCGGGGGGTCTAACGACGAGCAGTACTTC.

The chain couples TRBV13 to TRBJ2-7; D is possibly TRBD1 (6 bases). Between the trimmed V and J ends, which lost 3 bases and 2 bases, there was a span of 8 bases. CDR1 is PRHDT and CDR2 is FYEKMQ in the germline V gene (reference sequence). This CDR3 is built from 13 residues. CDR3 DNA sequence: TGTGCCAGCAGCTTCGGGACACCCTACGAGCAGTACTTC. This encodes CASSFGTPYEQYF. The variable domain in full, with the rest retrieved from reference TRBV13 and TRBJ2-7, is AAGVIQSPRHLIKEKRETATLKCYPIPRHDTVYWYQQGPGQDPQFLISFYEKMQSDKGSIPDRFSAQQFSDYHSELNMSSLELGDSALYFCASSFGTPYEQYFGPGTRLTVT.

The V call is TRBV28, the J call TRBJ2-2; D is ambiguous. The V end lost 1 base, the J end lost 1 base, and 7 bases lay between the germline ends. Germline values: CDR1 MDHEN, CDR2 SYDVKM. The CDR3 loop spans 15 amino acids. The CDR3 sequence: CASSLFSENTGELFF. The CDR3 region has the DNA TGTGCCAGCAGTTTATTCTCAGAGAACACCGGGGAGCTGTTTTTT.

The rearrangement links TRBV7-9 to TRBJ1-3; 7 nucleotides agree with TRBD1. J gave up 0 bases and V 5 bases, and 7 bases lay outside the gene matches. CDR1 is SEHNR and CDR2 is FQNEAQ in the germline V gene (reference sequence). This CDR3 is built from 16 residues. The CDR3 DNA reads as TGTGCCAGCAGCACACAGGGGTTCAGCTCTGGAAACACCATATATTTT. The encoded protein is CASSTQGFSSGNTIYF.

The DNA of the CDR3 is TGCGCCAGCAGTGAGTCTGGGCCCCTCAATCAGCCCCAGCATTTT. It codes for CASSESGPLNQPQHF. The rearrangement joins TRBV10-2 to TRBJ1-5; D unresolved. Germline CDR1 and CDR2: WSHSY and SAAADI. V was cut by 0 bases and J by 3 bases, with 9 bases left in between. This CDR3 has 15 residues.

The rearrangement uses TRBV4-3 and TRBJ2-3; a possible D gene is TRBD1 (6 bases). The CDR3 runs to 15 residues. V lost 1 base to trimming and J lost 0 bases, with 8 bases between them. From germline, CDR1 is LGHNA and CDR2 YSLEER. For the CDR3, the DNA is TGCGCCAGCAGCCAAGTGGGGGCTAGCACAGATACGCAGTATTTT. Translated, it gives CASSQVGASTDTQYF.

CDR3 protein: CASSEVWQGWTEAFF. The CDR3 DNA reads TGTGCCAGCAGTGAAGTCTGGCAGGGGTGGACTGAAGCTTTCTTT. J is TRBJ1-1 and V is TRBV6-1; a possible D gene is TRBD1 (6 bases). The V end lost 1 base, the J end lost 5 bases, and 14 bases lay between the germline ends. Germline CDR1 reads MNHNS; CDR2 reads SASEGT. The CDR3 sequence is 15 residues long.

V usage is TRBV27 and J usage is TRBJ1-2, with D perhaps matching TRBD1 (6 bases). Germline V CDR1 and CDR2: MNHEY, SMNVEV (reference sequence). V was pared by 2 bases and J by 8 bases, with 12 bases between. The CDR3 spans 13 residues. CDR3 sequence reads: CASSLRGAPGYTF. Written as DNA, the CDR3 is TGTGCCAGCAGTTTACGGGGGGCGCCGGGCTACACCTTC.

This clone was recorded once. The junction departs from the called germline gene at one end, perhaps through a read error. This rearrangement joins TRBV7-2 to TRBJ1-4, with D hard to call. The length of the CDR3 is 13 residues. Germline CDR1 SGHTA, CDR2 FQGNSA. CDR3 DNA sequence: TGTGCCAGCAGCCTAGCGACCGGGGAAAAACTGTTTTTT. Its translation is CASSLATGEKLFF.

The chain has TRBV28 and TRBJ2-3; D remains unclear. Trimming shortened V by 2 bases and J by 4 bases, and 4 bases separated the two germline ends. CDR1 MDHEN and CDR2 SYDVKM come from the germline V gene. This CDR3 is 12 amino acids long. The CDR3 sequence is CASSLSSDTQYF. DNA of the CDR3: TGTGCCAGCAGTTTAAGCTCAGATACGCAGTATTTT.

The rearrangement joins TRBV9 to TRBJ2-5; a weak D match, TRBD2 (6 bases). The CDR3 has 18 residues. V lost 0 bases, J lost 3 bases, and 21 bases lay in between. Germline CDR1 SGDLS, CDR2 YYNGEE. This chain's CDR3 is CASSVDRYGLPNKETQYF. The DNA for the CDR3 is TGTGCCAGCAGCGTAGATAGATACGGACTACCAAACAAAGAGACCCAGTACTTC.